What follows are 14 T cell receptor beta chains derived from one specimen sequenced in a study of human T cells and chemical hapten exposure. One entry per CDR3 protein results from TCRdb running MiXCR on the RACE reads. The data contain about 160,000 distinct CDR3 sequences, around a quarter of them singletons. Time point meaning: patch test 3, about 24 weeks after DPC sensitization. The treatment is: therapeutic diphenylcyclopropenone sensitization with weekly scalp DPC. Sequencing used whole blood, obtained in connection with sensitization to the hapten diphenylcyclopropenone (DPC). Receptor source: a woman between 18 and 30 years old with alopecia areata. Some clones in this sample may be carry-over from other donors' samples.

The chain uses TRBV18 and TRBJ1-3; D is unresolved. Germline CDR1 is KGHSH and CDR2 is LQKENI. Trimming removed 1 base at V and 8 bases at J, with 9 bases between. CDR3 length equals 13 residues. The CDR3 protein is CASSPRDVDTIYF. As DNA, the CDR3 is TGTGCCAGCTCACCACGTGATGTTGACACCATATATTTT.

V gene TRBV5-4 combines with J gene TRBJ1-1, with TRBD1 matching 7 bases. The CDR3 is made up of 13 amino acids. The junction had 5 bases not matched to a gene; V was cut back by 4 bases and J by 5 bases. Germline CDR1 SGHNT, CDR2 YYREEE (reference sequence). CDR3 DNA: TGTGCCAGCAGCCCGGACAGGAGGACTGAAGCTTTCTTT. This translates into CASSPDRRTEAFF. Full variable domain (outside the CDR3, taken from reference TRBV5-4 and TRBJ1-1): ETGVTQSPTHLIKTRGQQVTLRCSSQSGHNTVSWYQQALGQGPQFIFQYYREEENGRGNFPPRFSGLQFPNYSSELNVNALELDDSALYLCASSPDRRTEAFFGQGTRLTVV.

This clonotype was found a few times. The chain has TRBV6-5 and TRBJ1-1; D call uncertain. CDR3 length equals 14 residues. Per the germline V gene, CDR1 is MNHEY and CDR2 is SVGAGI. Trimming removed 0 bases from V and 5 bases from J, with 10 bases in between. The CDR3 region has the DNA TGTGCCAGCAGTTACTCGAATCGGGGAACTGAAGCTTTCTTT. Amino acids: CASSYSNRGTEAFF.

This clonotype was counted many times. The rearrangement uses TRBV29-1 and TRBJ2-7, with D possibly matching TRBD1 (7 bases). The CDR3 consists of 12 residues. V was trimmed by 4 bases and J by 3 bases, leaving 10 bases between them. The germline V gene encodes CDR1 SQVTM and CDR2 ANQGSEA. The CDR3 sequence: CSVGGDSYEQYF. CDR3 nucleotide sequence: TGCAGCGTTGGGGGGGACAGCTACGAGCAGTACTTC.

The CDR3 here is CASSSLRQGARYGYTF. The CDR3 DNA is TGTGCCAGCAGTTCCCTCCGACAGGGGGCTAGGTATGGCTACACCTTC. This chain uses TRBV27 with TRBJ1-2, with 10 bases aligning to TRBD1. After removal of 4 bases from V and 5 bases from J, the junction contained 10 bases not matched to a gene. Germline V gene lookup returns CDR1 MNHEY and CDR2 SMNVEV (reference sequence). This CDR3 is built from 16 residues.

This sequence joins TRBV7-9 and TRBJ1-3, with D perhaps matching TRBD1 (5 bases). This CDR3 region has 16 residues. Germline loops: CDR1 SEHNR, CDR2 FQNEAQ (reference sequence). V gave up 3 bases and J gave up 4 bases, with 16 bases separating them. Written as DNA, the CDR3 is TGTGCCAGCAGCTTTCCCATGGGACGGCCCGGAAACACCATATATTTT. The encoded protein is CASSFPMGRPGNTIYF.

V is TRBV5-1 and J is TRBJ2-2; no clear D gene. Germline V lookup: CDR1 SGHRS, CDR2 YFSETQ. The CDR3 covers 15 residues. Trimming shortened V by 2 bases and J by 3 bases, and 11 bases separated the two germline ends. The CDR3 is CASSFELAYTGELFF. The CDR3 bases are TGCGCCAGCAGCTTTGAGTTGGCTTACACCGGGGAGCTGTTTTTT.

The CDR3, as DNA: TGTGCCAGCAGCTCTGGGGGATCCGGAGCCAAAAACATTCAGTACTTC. It is translated as CASSSGGSGAKNIQYF. The chain uses TRBV6-6 and TRBJ2-4; D is tentatively TRBD1 or TRBD2 (5 bases each). The CDR3 loop spans 16 amino acids. The germline gives CDR1 MNHNY, CDR2 SVGAGI (reference sequence). Trimming left V 6 bases short and J 0 bases short, with 15 bases between.

This clonotype was seen more than once but under ten times. CDR3 region: CSCRFYGANVLTF. DNA of the CDR3: TGCAGTTGCAGGTTTTATGGGGCCAACGTCCTGACTTTC. The chain uses TRBV20-1 and TRBJ2-6; D is undetermined. V was shortened by 8 bases and J by 3 bases, with 11 bases between the two germline ends. The CDR3 runs to 13 residues. The V gene's germline CDR1 is DFQATT and CDR2 SNEGSKA (reference sequence).

The chain employs TRBV11-1 and TRBJ2-1, with TRBD2 identical over 10 bases. In germline, CDR1 is SGHAT, CDR2 FQDESV (reference sequence). The CDR3 is 16 amino acids. V gave up 5 bases and J gave up 7 bases; unmatched junction bases: 11. DNA of the CDR3: TGTGCCAGCAGCCCCGAGCCAGCGGGAGGGTGGAATGAGCAGTTCTTC. It is translated as CASSPEPAGGWNEQFF.

V is TRBV7-2 and J is TRBJ2-1; 12 positions agree with TRBD2. J gave up 7 bases and V 1 base, and 5 bases lay outside the gene matches. The CDR3 is made up of 16 amino acids. Germline-derived CDR1 and CDR2 are SGHTA and FQGNSA. CDR3 residues: CASSLGTSGVGNEQFF. The CDR3 nucleotides are TGTGCCAGCAGCTTAGGGACTAGCGGGGTTGGGAATGAGCAGTTCTTC. The whole variable domain, remainder taken from reference TRBV7-2 and TRBJ2-1, is GAGVSQSPSNKVTEKGKDVELRCDPISGHTALYWYRQSLGQGLEFLIYFQGNSAPDKSGLPSDRFSAERTGGSVSTLTIQRTQQEDSAVYLCASSLGTSGVGNEQFFGPGTRLTVL.

The V call is TRBV14, the J call TRBJ2-3, with 10 bases aligning to TRBD1. From germline, CDR1 is SGHDN and CDR2 FVKESK. This CDR3 is 16 amino acids long. After removal of 3 bases from V and 5 bases from J, the junction contained 8 bases not matched to a gene. The CDR3 bases are TGTGCCAGCAGCCATAGGACAGGGGGAGGAGGAGATACGCAGTATTTT. Amino acid sequence: CASSHRTGGGGDTQYF.

This clonotype has more than one count but fewer than ten. This chain uses TRBV20-1 with TRBJ1-4, with a possible D match to TRBD1 (5 bases). The CDR3 spans 15 residues. CDR1 and CDR2 from the germline V gene are DFQATT and SNEGSKA (reference sequence). The V and J ends lost 0 bases and 8 bases respectively, with 16 bases between them. In DNA form, the CDR3 reads TGCAGTGCTAGAGACATGGGGGGAGGAAGAGAAAAACTGTTTTTT. The encoded protein is CSARDMGGGREKLFF.

This clonotype was seen a single time. The chain uses TRBV10-3 and TRBJ2-3; 12 bases are a match to TRBD2. Losses at the gene ends were 10 bases for V and 8 bases for J; bases not matched to a gene: 7. CDR1 is ENHRY and CDR2 is SYGVKD in the germline V gene. This CDR3 comprises 13 residues. This CDR3 is CATILAGGGTQYF. In DNA, the CDR3 is TGTGCCACCATACTAGCGGGAGGAGGTACGCAGTATTTT.